This T cell receptor (beta chain) is drawn from a study of OX40 agonist ivuxolimab in advanced cancers. Across the whole study: The treatment was a fully human IgG2 OX40 agonist, ivuxolimab. Patients were treated with intravenous ivuxolimab, dosed at 0.01 to 10 mg/kg and infused every 2 weeks. A male proportion of approximately 83% was recorded, with mean age around 64 years and range about 20 to 79.

The method was immunoSEQ multiplex PCR; TCRdb's version includes in-frame clones alone and lacks a portion of them. Of approximately 48,000 clones in the sample, 70% to 80% were seen once. Germline CDR1 SGDLS, CDR2 YYNGEE. V was clipped by 2 bases and J by 2 bases, with 11 bases between them. This CDR3 is 14 amino acids long. The source was CD4+ or CD8+ T cells sorted from blood, collected in a trial of the OX40 agonist ivuxolimab. The receptor's source is an adult with an advanced solid tumor such as melanoma, head and neck, liver or kidney cancer. This chain connects TRBV9 to TRBJ2-7; D remains ambiguous. The CDR3 nucleotides are TGTGCCAGCAGCGTTAATAGGGCCGCCTACGAGCAGTACTTC. Translated, it gives CASSVNRAAYEQYF. Based on the CDR3 plus reference TRBV9 and TRBJ2-7, the full variable domain is DSGVTQTPKHLITATGQRVTLRCSPRSGDLSVYWYQQSLDQGLQFLIQYYNGEERAKGNILERFSAQQFPDLHSELNLSSLELGDSALYFCASSVNRAAYEQYFGPGTRLTVT.